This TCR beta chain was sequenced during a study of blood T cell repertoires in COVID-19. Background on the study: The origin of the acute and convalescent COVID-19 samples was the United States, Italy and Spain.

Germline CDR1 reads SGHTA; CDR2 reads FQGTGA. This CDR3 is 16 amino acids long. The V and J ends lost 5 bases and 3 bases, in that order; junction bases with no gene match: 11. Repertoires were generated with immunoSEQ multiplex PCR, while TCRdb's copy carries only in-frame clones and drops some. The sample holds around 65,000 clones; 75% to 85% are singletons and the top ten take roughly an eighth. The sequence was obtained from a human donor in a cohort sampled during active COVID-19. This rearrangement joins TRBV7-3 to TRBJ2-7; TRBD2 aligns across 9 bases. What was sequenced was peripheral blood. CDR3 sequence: CASSLGGAGGYYEQYF. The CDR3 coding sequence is TGTGCCAGCAGCCTAGGGGGAGCGGGAGGCTACTACGAGCAGTACTTC.